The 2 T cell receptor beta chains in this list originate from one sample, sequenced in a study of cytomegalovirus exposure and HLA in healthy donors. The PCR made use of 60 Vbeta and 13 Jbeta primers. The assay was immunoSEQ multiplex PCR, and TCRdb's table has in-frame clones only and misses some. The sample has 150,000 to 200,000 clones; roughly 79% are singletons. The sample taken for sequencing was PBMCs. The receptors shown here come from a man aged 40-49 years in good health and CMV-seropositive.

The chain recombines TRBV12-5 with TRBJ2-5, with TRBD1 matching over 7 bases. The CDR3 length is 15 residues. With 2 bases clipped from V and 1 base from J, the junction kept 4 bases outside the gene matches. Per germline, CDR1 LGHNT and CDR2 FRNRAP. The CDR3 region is CASGLSWDSQETQYF. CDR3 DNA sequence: TGTGCTAGTGGTTTGTCCTGGGACAGCCAAGAGACCCAGTACTTC.

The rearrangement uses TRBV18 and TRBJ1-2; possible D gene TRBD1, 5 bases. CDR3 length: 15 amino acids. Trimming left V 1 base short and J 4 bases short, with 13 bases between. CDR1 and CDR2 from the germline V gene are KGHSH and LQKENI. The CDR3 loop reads CASSPRQGPAYGYTF. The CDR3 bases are TGTGCCAGCTCACCACGTCAGGGTCCTGCCTATGGCTACACCTTC.